A selection of T cell receptor beta chains follows, all from one sample in a study of vaccination and CD4 T cells after COVID-19. TCRdb independently ran MiXCR on the PCR reads; one entry per CDR3 protein. In the table there are a few thousand distinct CDR3 sequences, roughly two thirds of which are singletons. The antigens for these receptors are not known. Sequencing was carried out using CD4+ T cells from blood, cultured in vitro. These receptor sequences come from a human donor in good health. Both conserved end residues are part of each CDR3. The D gene is left open where the match is weak. Size is omitted from some rows. Given values are once, few, many or a class for expanded clones.

>NA|TRBJ2-1|TRBV19|NA
CASSLGWGDVGSYNEQFF
TGTGCCAGTAGTCTCGGGTGGGGGGATGTAGGCTCCTACAATGAGCAGTTCTTC
>NA|TRBJ1-5|TRBV20-1|few
CSAREPGIGPQHF
TGCAGTGCTAGAGAGCCCGGGATAGGGCCCCAGCATTTT
>NA|TRBJ1-6|TRBV12-3/TRBV12-4|NA
CASSLGRNSPLHF
TGTGCCAGCAGTTTGGGTCGGAATTCACCCCTCCACTTT
>TRBD1|TRBJ1-2|TRBV5-4|once
CASSPAGGKLGSGYTF
TGTGCCAGCAGCCCCGCAGGGGGAAAGTTGGGAAGTGGCTACACCTTC
>TRBD2|TRBJ2-1|TRBV7-6|NA
CASSLYSGGYEIYNEQFF
TGTGCCAGCAGCTTATATAGCGGGGGCTACGAAATCTACAATGAGCAGTTCTTC
>NA|TRBJ2-3|TRBV2|once
CASSWRSYTDTQYF
TGTGCCAGCAGCTGGCGATCATACACAGATACGCAGTATTTT
>NA|TRBJ1-2|TRBV6-2/TRBV6-3|few
CASGSGYGYTF
TGTGCCAGCGGGTCGGGGTATGGCTACACCTTC
>TRBD1|TRBJ2-2|TRBV10-3|NA
CAISDEQGARTGELFF
TGTGCCATCAGTGACGAACAGGGGGCTCGAACCGGGGAGCTGTTTTTT
>TRBD1|TRBJ1-1|TRBV6-2/TRBV6-3|NA
CASGQGAYTEAFF
TGTGCCAGCGGACAGGGGGCTTACACTGAAGCTTTCTTT
>NA|TRBJ2-7|TRBV19|few
CASSFRGSSPYEQYF
TGTGCCAGTAGTTTCCGGGGATCATCGCCATACGAGCAGTACTTC
>NA|TRBJ2-3|TRBV10-3|NA
CAISGEPTDTQYF
TGTGCCATCTCTGGGGAACCCACAGATACGCAGTATTTT
>TRBD1|TRBJ2-5|TRBV5-1|NA
CASSLAGTASQETQYF
TGCGCCAGCAGCTTGGCCGGGACAGCTTCCCAAGAGACCCAGTACTTC
>NA|TRBJ1-5|TRBV23-1|NA
CAKSAGGNQPQHF
TGCGCCAAATCGGCAGGCGGCAATCAGCCCCAGCATTTT
>NA|TRBJ1-1|TRBV6-5|NA
CASSYSSGWNTEAFF
TGTGCCAGCAGTTACTCGTCGGGGTGGAACACTGAAGCTTTCTTT
>TRBD1|TRBJ2-2|TRBV20-1|NA
CSARQGASGELFF
TGCAGTGCTAGGCAGGGGGCTAGTGGGGAGCTGTTTTTT
>NA|TRBJ1-1|TRBV7-8|NA
CASSLSGGAEAFF
TGTGCCAGCAGCCTATCGGGTGGCGCTGAAGCTTTCTTT
>NA|TRBJ1-6|TRBV6-1|NA
CASSDKVTAYSPLHF
TGTGCCAGCAGTGATAAGGTCACAGCTTATTCACCCCTCCACTTT
>TRBD1|TRBJ2-3|TRBV30|once
CAGKGGSEDTQYF
TGTGCCGGGAAAGGGGGCTCTGAAGATACGCAGTATTTT
>NA|TRBJ2-5|TRBV30|NA
CAWSVAVTQETQYF
TGTGCCTGGAGTGTAGCCGTAACCCAAGAGACCCAGTACTTC
>NA|TRBJ1-6|TRBV19|NA
CASQRPNSPLHF
TGTGCCAGTCAGAGGCCGAATTCACCCCTCCACTTT
>NA|TRBJ1-2|TRBV30|NA
CAWGGLENNYGYTF
TGTGCCTGGGGGGGACTGGAAAATAACTATGGCTACACCTTC
>NA|TRBJ2-7|TRBV24-1|NA
CATSDLTRDCRDYEQYF
TGTGCCACCAGTGATTTGACCCGGGACTGCCGGGACTACGAGCAGTACTTC
>TRBD2|TRBJ2-1|TRBV9|NA
CASSKRGVYNEQFF
TGTGCCAGCAGCAAGCGGGGGGTTTACAATGAGCAGTTCTTC
>NA|TRBJ1-2|TRBV20-1|NA
CSARLPRDGGYTF
TGCAGTGCTAGACTCCCCCGGGACGGAGGCTACACCTTC
>NA|TRBJ2-3|TRBV20-1|few
CSATNLNWNTDTQYF
TGCAGTGCTACCAACCTAAATTGGAACACAGATACGCAGTATTTT
>TRBD1|TRBJ1-1|TRBV11-2|NA
CASHWGPDRGTEAFF
TGTGCCAGCCACTGGGGCCCAGACAGGGGAACTGAAGCTTTCTTT
>NA|TRBJ1-2|TRBV7-9|NA
CASRPDNYGYTF
TGTGCCAGCAGACCGGACAACTATGGCTACACCTTC
>TRBD2|TRBJ2-1|TRBV6-1|NA
CASSEASGGTNNEQFF
TGTGCCAGCAGTGAGGCTAGCGGGGGGACTAACAATGAGCAGTTCTTC
>NA|TRBJ1-2|TRBV12-3/TRBV12-4|once
CASSYGSRGNYGYTF
TGTGCCAGCAGTTACGGCAGCAGGGGAAACTATGGCTACACCTTC
>TRBD1|TRBJ1-2|TRBV11-2|few
CAVWDREVGGYTF
TGTGCAGTTTGGGACAGGGAGGTGGGTGGCTACACCTTC
>TRBD1|TRBJ1-1|TRBV28|once
CASTMDRVLSEAFF
TGTGCCAGCACGATGGACAGGGTACTTTCTGAAGCTTTCTTT
>NA|TRBJ1-5|TRBV10-3|NA
CAIREDSGNQPQHF
TGTGCCATCAGGGAAGACAGTGGCAATCAGCCCCAGCATTTT
>NA|TRBJ1-5|TRBV10-1|NA
CASSDTGLQPQHF
TGCGCCAGCAGTGATACAGGGCTACAGCCCCAGCATTTT
>NA|TRBJ1-5|TRBV6-1|NA
CASCRPYQPQHF
TGTGCCAGCTGCCGCCCTTATCAGCCCCAGCATTTT
>NA|TRBJ2-3|TRBV5-1|NA
CASSSRTGDTQYF
TGCGCCAGCAGCAGCCGGACCGGAGATACGCAGTATTTT
>TRBD1|TRBJ1-5|TRBV7-2|few
CASSPGGASNQPQHF
TGTGCCAGCAGCCCAGGGGGTGCCAGCAATCAGCCCCAGCATTTT
>TRBD1|TRBJ2-3|TRBV14|NA
CASSQDLTGQVPTDTQYF
TGTGCCAGCAGCCAAGATCTTACGGGACAGGTTCCCACAGATACGCAGTATTTT
>NA|TRBJ1-1|TRBV15|NA
CATSRAVGNLNTEAFF
TGTGCCACCAGCAGAGCAGTGGGGAACCTCAACACTGAAGCTTTCTTT
>TRBD1|TRBJ1-2|TRBV11-2|NA
CASSSNRDSVFGYTF
TGTGCCAGCAGCTCGAACCGGGACAGCGTATTTGGCTACACCTTC
>NA|TRBJ2-4|TRBV11-2|NA
CASSTGRGAKNIQYF
TGTGCCAGCAGCACAGGGCGGGGAGCCAAAAACATTCAGTACTTC
>TRBD1|TRBJ1-2|TRBV6-1|NA
CASGQGIGYTF
TGTGCGTCCGGACAGGGTATAGGCTACACCTTC
>TRBD1|TRBJ1-2|TRBV6-2/TRBV6-3|NA
CASSQGDSQGYTF
TGTGCCAGCAGCCAAGGGGACAGTCAAGGCTACACCTTC
>NA|TRBJ1-2|TRBV24-1|NA
CATSAAIPNYGYTF
TGTGCCACCAGTGCAGCCATACCTAACTATGGCTACACCTTC
>NA|TRBJ2-7|TRBV7-9|few
CASSLEALGGQYF
TGTGCCAGCAGCTTAGAGGCATTAGGGGGGCAGTACTTC
>TRBD2|TRBJ2-3|TRBV2|NA
CASSEAGGLAGVRIDTQYF
TGTGCCAGCAGTGAAGCAGGGGGACTAGCGGGAGTAAGGATAGATACGCAGTATTTT
>NA|TRBJ1-4|TRBV6-1|NA
CASSKQGATNEKLFF
TGTGCCAGCAGTAAGCAGGGTGCAACTAATGAAAAACTGTTTTTT
>NA|TRBJ1-5|TRBV4-1|NA
CASSQDQFAGVQPQHF
TGCGCCAGCAGCCAAGATCAGTTTGCAGGGGTACAGCCCCAGCATTTT
>NA|TRBJ1-6|TRBV3-1|NA
CASTLGANSPLHF
TGTGCCAGCACCTTAGGGGCAAATTCACCCCTCCACTTT
>NA|TRBJ1-1|TRBV4-3|NA
CASSPGQTGNTEAFF
TGCGCCAGCAGCCCCGGACAGACAGGGAACACTGAAGCTTTCTTT
>NA|TRBJ1-4|TRBV15|NA
CATSRGGASEKLFF
TGTGCCACCAGCAGAGGAGGGGCGAGTGAAAAACTGTTTTTT
>NA|TRBJ2-5|TRBV21-1|NA
CASRKWRQPTQYF
TGTGCCAGCCGCAAATGGAGGCAACCCACCCAGTACTTC
>NA|TRBJ2-2|TRBV27|NA
CASSSRVNTGELFF
TGTGCCAGCAGTTCAAGGGTGAACACCGGGGAGCTGTTTTTT
>TRBD1|TRBJ2-3|TRBV6-5|few
CASSYGTVTSTDTQYF
TGTGCCAGCAGTTACGGGACAGTTACTAGCACAGATACGCAGTATTTT
>NA|TRBJ1-5|TRBV7-9|NA
CASSILGSNQPQHF
TGTGCCAGTAGTATCCTGGGGAGCAATCAGCCCCAGCATTTT
>TRBD1|TRBJ1-2|TRBV6-1|NA
CASSERRTGQPGYTF
TGTGCCAGCAGTGAAAGGAGGACAGGGCAGCCTGGCTACACCTTC
>NA|TRBJ1-2|TRBV6-1|NA
CASSQDSYGYTF
TGTGCCAGCAGCCAGGACAGCTATGGCTACACCTTC
>NA|TRBJ2-3|TRBV6-1|NA
CASFTSEGRPDTQYF
TGTGCCAGCTTTACTTCGGAGGGTAGACCAGATACGCAGTATTTT
>NA|TRBJ1-2|TRBV18|NA
CASSPITLSQGDGYTF
TGTGCCAGCTCACCAATAACCTTGTCACAGGGCGATGGCTACACCTTC
>TRBD2|TRBJ2-1|TRBV4-1|once
CASSQVGLAGVNEQFF
TGCGCCAGCAGCCAAGTCGGACTAGCGGGGGTAAATGAGCAGTTCTTC
>TRBD2|TRBJ2-1|TRBV24-1|NA
CATSGNSGEKGNEQFF
TGTGCCACCAGTGGAAATAGCGGGGAGAAAGGTAATGAGCAGTTCTTC